The 25 T cell receptor beta chains below all came from one sample that was sequenced in a study of vaccination and CD4 T cells after COVID-19. The time point: late sampling 161 to 241 days after vaccination in three convalescent patients. TCRdb re-derived calls from the PCR reads in MiXCR, one entry per CDR3 protein. The sample gives about 33,000 distinct CDR3 sequences, around 35% of which show up once; 5.8% is in the top ten. This specimen consisted of CD4+ T cells from blood, obtained about 7 months after SARS-CoV-2 vaccination. The source of these receptors is a human donor who had recovered from COVID-19.

Only one count was recorded for this clonotype. V is TRBV21-1 and J is TRBJ2-4; the table calls TRBD1, which could not be checked here. TRBV21-1 is a documented pseudogene. This CDR3 is built from 15 residues. CDR3 loop: CASSPRGDSKNIQYF. DNA for the CDR3: TGTGCCAGCAGCCCCCGGGGGGACAGCAAAAACATTCAGTACTTC.

Here the CDR3 DNA reads TGTGCCAGCGGTCCGCTGGGGGAGAGCTCCTACGAGCAGTACTTC. This gives the protein CASGPLGESSYEQYF. The chain carries TRBV6-1 and TRBJ2-7; D possibly matches TRBD1 or TRBD2 (5 bases each). The V end lost 8 bases, the J end lost 0 bases, and 17 bases lay between the germline ends. In germline, CDR1 is MNHNS, CDR2 SASEGT. CDR3 length equals 15 residues.

CDR3 DNA: TGTGCCAGTTTCTACCAGGGCAGCTCCTATAATTCACCCCTCCACTTT. It codes for CASFYQGSSYNSPLHF. The V and J genes are TRBV6-1 and TRBJ1-6, with a weak D call TRBD1 (5 bases). The V and J ends lost 9 bases and 0 bases respectively, with 15 bases between them. This CDR3 is 16 amino acids long. Germline values: CDR1 MNHNS, CDR2 SASEGT.

This clonotype was recorded a few times. The rearrangement joins TRBV6-4 to TRBJ2-6; D possibly matches TRBD1 or TRBD2 (5 bases each). Germline lookup yields CDR1 MRHNA and CDR2 SNTAGT. The CDR3 is 15 amino acids. Trimming shortened V by 0 bases and J by 2 bases, and 5 bases separated the two germline ends. CDR3 residues: CASSDSGAGANVLTF. The CDR3 bases are TGTGCCAGCAGTGACTCGGGGGCTGGGGCCAACGTCCTGACTTTC.

This clonotype was seen a handful of times. The chain combines TRBV20-1 with TRBJ2-7; 10 bases are shared with TRBD2. The germline V gene has CDR1 DFQATT and CDR2 SNEGSKA (reference sequence). V trimming: 4 bases; J trimming: 5 bases; junction bases outside the gene matches: 8. This CDR3 is built from 14 residues. CDR3 in DNA: TGCAGTGCTAATCACCTAGCGGGAGTGGACGAGCAGTACTTC. Encoded protein: CSANHLAGVDEQYF.

The chain has TRBV5-8 and TRBJ2-7; 7 nucleotides match TRBD1. CDR3 length: 13 residues. Germline V CDR1 and CDR2: SGHTS, YDEGEE. The ends lost 5 bases at V and 5 bases at J; junction bases unmatched: 7. Here the CDR3 reads CASRPTGYNEQYF. CDR3 sequence (DNA): TGTGCCAGCAGACCGACAGGGTACAACGAGCAGTACTTC.

The J gene is TRBJ2-7, the V gene TRBV4-1; no reliable D call. Trimming cost V 1 base and J 0 bases, with 10 bases left between them. The germline V gene has CDR1 MGHRA and CDR2 YSYEKL. The CDR3 length is 15 residues. The CDR3 DNA reads TGCGCCAGCAGCCAAGGGCTTCTGTACTCCTACGAGCAGTACTTC. Translating it yields CASSQGLLYSYEQYF.

Only a few counts were recorded for this clonotype. The chain uses TRBV27 and TRBJ1-3; D is uncertain. The CDR3 sequence is 11 residues long. V was pared by 8 bases and J by 2 bases, with 4 bases between. Germline V gene data show CDR1 as MNHEY and CDR2 as SMNVEV (reference sequence). CDR3 DNA: TGTGCCAGCGGGACTGGAAACACCATATATTTT. It specifies CASGTGNTIYF.

The chain uses TRBV6-4 and TRBJ1-6; D ambiguous. The CDR3 loop spans 14 amino acids. In germline, CDR1 is MRHNA, CDR2 SNTAGT. Trimming removed 3 bases from V and 8 bases from J, with 11 bases in between. DNA for the CDR3: TGTGCCAGCAGTGAGGTGGCAGGAGATTCACCCCTCCACTTT. This gives the protein CASSEVAGDSPLHF.

This clonotype was observed a handful of times. The V gene is TRBV24-1, the J gene TRBJ2-2; TRBD1 aligns across 8 bases. CDR1 and CDR2 (germline): KGHDR, SFDVKD. After removal of 6 bases from V and 1 base from J, the junction contained 6 bases not matched to a gene. CDR3 size: 16 residues. The CDR3 region is CATSPWTGKNTGELFF. The CDR3 DNA follows: TGTGCCACCAGTCCTTGGACAGGGAAGAACACCGGGGAGCTGTTTTTT.

The chain uses TRBV7-2 and TRBJ2-2; 9 nucleotides align to TRBD1. The CDR3 sequence is 18 residues long. Trimming at V came to 3 bases and at J to 3 bases, leaving 11 bases not matched to a gene. Germline CDR1 is SGHTA and CDR2 is FQGNSA. CDR3 residues: CASSFLRRDREHTGELFF. The CDR3 DNA follows: TGTGCCAGCAGCTTTCTACGCCGGGACAGGGAACACACCGGGGAGCTGTTTTTT.

This clonotype has a handful of counts. The genes are TRBV7-2 and TRBJ2-7; 10 nucleotides agree with TRBD2. Germline V gene lookup returns CDR1 SGHTA and CDR2 FQGNSA. The CDR3 is 16 residues long. The junction had 7 bases not matched to a gene; V was cut back by 5 bases and J by 0 bases. The CDR3 here is CASSLGLAEFSYEQYF. CDR3 in DNA: TGTGCCAGCAGCCTCGGACTAGCGGAGTTCTCCTACGAGCAGTACTTC.

The genes are TRBV2 and TRBJ2-5; 8 nucleotides match TRBD1. The J segment lost 1 base and the V segment lost 8 bases, leaving 3 bases of the junction unmatched. This CDR3 has 13 residues. Germline V lookup: CDR1 SNHLY, CDR2 FYNNEI. CDR3 DNA: TGTGCCAGCGCGGACAGGGTCCAAGAGACCCAGTACTTC. Translation gives CASADRVQETQYF. Using reference TRBV2 and TRBJ2-5 for the parts outside the CDR3, the full variable domain is EPEVTQTPSHQVTQMGQEVILRCVPISNHLYFYWYRQILGQKVEFLVSFYNNEISEKSEIFDDQFSVERPDGSNFTLKIRSTKLEDSAMYFCASADRVQETQYFGPGTRLLVL.

This clonotype was counted only a few times. The chain recombines TRBV6-2 or TRBV6-3 with TRBJ2-5; D is uncertain. Germline V gives CDR1 MNHEY, CDR2 SVGEGT. The V and J ends lost 6 bases and 4 bases respectively, with 9 bases between them. The CDR3 sequence is 12 residues long. The DNA of the CDR3 is TGTGCCAGCAGACGCTCTTTAGAGACCCAGTACTTC. Translating it yields CASRRSLETQYF.

The chain employs TRBV19 and TRBJ1-2, with 12 bases matching TRBD1. Trimming at V came to 10 bases and at J to 8 bases, leaving 11 bases not matched to a gene. The CDR3 sequence is 14 residues long. Germline CDR1 and CDR2: LNHDA and SQIVND (reference sequence). The CDR3: CATHPGQGAGGYTF. CDR3 DNA: TGTGCCACGCATCCGGGACAGGGGGCCGGGGGCTACACCTTC. The full variable domain, with the rest looked up from reference TRBV19 and TRBJ1-2, is DGGITQSPKYLFRKEGQNVTLSCEQNLNHDAMYWYRQDPGQGLRLIYYSQIVNDFQKGDIAEGYSVSREKKESFPLTVTSAQKNPTAFYLCATHPGQGAGGYTFGSGTRLTVV.

This clonotype was picked up a small number of times. The CDR3 nucleotides are TGTGCCAGCAGCCCCCGGGGGGACAGGGGTCGGTACGAGCAGTACTTC. It translates to CASSPRGDRGRYEQYF. The rearrangement uses TRBV6-1 and TRBJ2-7, with TRBD1 matching over 10 bases. This CDR3 region has 16 residues. Germline CDR1 MNHNS, CDR2 SASEGT. After removal of 6 bases from V and 4 bases from J, the junction contained 12 bases not matched to a gene.

V is TRBV7-9 and J is TRBJ1-5; weak D call: TRBD1 (5 bases). Germline CDR1 reads SEHNR; CDR2 reads FQNEAQ (reference sequence). With 4 bases removed from V and 7 bases from J, the gap between germline ends came to 23 bases. The CDR3 extends over 17 amino acids. In DNA form, the CDR3 reads TGTGCCAGCAGCTCGGGGGTGGGCTCAAAGGGCCGGCAGCCCCAGCATTTT. It yields the protein CASSSGVGSKGRQPQHF.

This chain uses TRBV19 with TRBJ2-3; D call uncertain. This CDR3 region has 13 residues. The V end lost 4 bases, the J end lost 11 bases, and 16 bases lay between the germline ends. Germline CDR1 is LNHDA and CDR2 is SQIVND (reference sequence). The CDR3 region has the DNA TGTGCCAGTAGTAGGCCCGAAGAGATGGGGCAGTATTTT. It yields the protein CASSRPEEMGQYF. Full variable domain (outside the CDR3, taken from reference TRBV19 and TRBJ2-3): DGGITQSPKYLFRKEGQNVTLSCEQNLNHDAMYWYRQDPGQGLRLIYYSQIVNDFQKGDIAEGYSVSREKKESFPLTVTSAQKNPTAFYLCASSRPEEMGQYFGPGTRLTVL.

This clonotype occurred a few times. The chain links TRBV6-5 to TRBJ2-7; D may correspond to TRBD1 or TRBD2 (6 bases each). CDR3 size: 15 residues. Trimming took 0 bases from V and 4 from J, leaving 13 bases between them. Per the germline V gene, CDR1 is MNHEY and CDR2 is SVGAGI. CDR3 nucleotide sequence: TGTGCCAGCAGTTACTCCCAGGGGAGGAGGTACGAGCAGTACTTC. Translation gives CASSYSQGRRYEQYF.

The chain joins TRBV20-1 to TRBJ2-5; tentatively, D is TRBD2 (6 bases). The CDR3 has 15 residues. V lost 0 bases to trimming and J lost 0 bases, with 11 bases between them. Per the germline V gene, CDR1 is DFQATT and CDR2 is SNEGSKA (reference sequence). CDR3 amino acids: CSARDPRGYQETQYF. The CDR3 nucleotides are TGCAGTGCTAGAGACCCACGGGGGTACCAAGAGACCCAGTACTTC.

The chain combines TRBV28 with TRBJ2-3, with 10 bases that match TRBD2. Germline trimming cut 7 bases from V and 0 bases from J; bases unmatched to any gene: 7. This CDR3 is built from 16 residues. The germline V gene has CDR1 MDHEN and CDR2 SYDVKM. The CDR3 DNA follows: TGTGCCAGCACCCCTAGCGGGAGTCTCAGCACAGATACGCAGTATTTT. The encoded protein is CASTPSGSLSTDTQYF.

This chain uses TRBV6-1 with TRBJ2-5, with D tentatively TRBD2 (6 bases). Germline V CDR1 and CDR2: MNHNS, SASEGT. V lost 2 bases and J 5 bases, leaving 15 bases between the germline ends. The CDR3 has 15 amino acids. The CDR3 loop reads CASSEQTGEVETQYF. In nucleotides, the CDR3 is TGTGCCAGCAGTGAACAGACGGGAGAGGTGGAGACCCAGTACTTC.

The table lists this clonotype with a few counts. The rearrangement uses TRBV7-8 and TRBJ1-5; D remains unclear. This CDR3 region has 13 residues. The V gene lost 3 bases and the J gene lost 10 bases, with 13 bases spanning the gap. The germline V gene has CDR1 SGHVS and CDR2 FQNEAQ. CDR3 bases: TGTGCCAGCAGCTTCCGCGGCGCAGGCCCCCAGCATTTT. Protein: CASSFRGAGPQHF.

This clonotype has more than one count but fewer than ten. V is TRBV7-9 and J is TRBJ2-3; TRBD2 matches 8 bases. This CDR3 has 15 residues. With V trimmed by 5 bases and J by 9 bases, 13 bases remained unmatched. Germline values: CDR1 SEHNR, CDR2 FQNEAQ (reference sequence). The CDR3 sequence is CASSPSGSSGQTQYF. In DNA form, the CDR3 reads TGTGCCAGCAGCCCAAGCGGATCTAGCGGGCAAACGCAGTATTTT.

The rearrangement links TRBV5-6 to TRBJ2-5; maybe TRBD2 (5 bases). The CDR3 extends over 14 amino acids. The germline V gene encodes CDR1 SGHDT and CDR2 YYEEEE. The germline V and J ends were trimmed by 3 bases and 4 bases, with 13 bases remaining between them. CDR3 region: CASSSPSAGETQYF. CDR3 DNA sequence: TGTGCCAGCAGCTCCCCCTCGGCGGGAGAGACCCAGTACTTC.